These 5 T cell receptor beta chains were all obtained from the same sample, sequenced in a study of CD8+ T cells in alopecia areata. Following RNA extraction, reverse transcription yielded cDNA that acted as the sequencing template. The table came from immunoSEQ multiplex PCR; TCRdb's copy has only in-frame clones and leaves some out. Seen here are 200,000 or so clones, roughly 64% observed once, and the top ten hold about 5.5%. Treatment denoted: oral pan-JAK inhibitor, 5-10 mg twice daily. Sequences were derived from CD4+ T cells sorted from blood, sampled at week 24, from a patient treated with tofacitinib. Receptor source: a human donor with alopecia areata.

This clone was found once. CDR3 protein: CATSRQYDPRAYEQYF. DNA of the CDR3: TGTGCCACCAGCCGGCAGTACGACCCAAGAGCCTACGAGCAGTACTTC. The V call is TRBV15, the J call TRBJ2-7; the D is unclear. CDR1 is LNHNV, CDR2 YYDKDF, per germline (reference sequence). CDR3 length: 16 residues. Trimming shortened V by 5 bases and J by 2 bases, and 19 bases separated the two germline ends.

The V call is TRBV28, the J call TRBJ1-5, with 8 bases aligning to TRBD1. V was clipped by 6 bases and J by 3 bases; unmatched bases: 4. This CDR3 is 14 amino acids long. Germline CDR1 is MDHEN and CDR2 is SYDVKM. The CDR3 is CASSVTGVNQPQHF. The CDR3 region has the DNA TGTGCCAGCAGCGTGACAGGGGTCAATCAGCCCCAGCATTTT. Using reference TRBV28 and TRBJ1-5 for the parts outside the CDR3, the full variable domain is DVKVTQSSRYLVKRTGEKVFLECVQDMDHENMFWYRQDPGLGLRLIYFSYDVKMKEKGDIPEGYSVSREKKERFSLILESASTNQTSMYLCASSVTGVNQPQHFGDGTRLSIL.

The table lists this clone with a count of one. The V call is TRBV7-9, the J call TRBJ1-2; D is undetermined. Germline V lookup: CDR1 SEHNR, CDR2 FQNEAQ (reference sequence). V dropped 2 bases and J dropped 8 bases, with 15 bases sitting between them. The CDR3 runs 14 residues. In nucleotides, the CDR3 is TGTGCCAGCAGCTTATCGGCGGCGTCGGGCGGCTACACCTTC. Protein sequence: CASSLSAASGGYTF.

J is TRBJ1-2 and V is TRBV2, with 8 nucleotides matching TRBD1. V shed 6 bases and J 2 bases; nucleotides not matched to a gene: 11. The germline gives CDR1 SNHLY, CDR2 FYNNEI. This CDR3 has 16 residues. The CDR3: CASRMDRASQNYGYTF. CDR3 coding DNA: TGTGCCAGCAGGATGGACAGGGCAAGTCAGAACTATGGCTACACCTTC.

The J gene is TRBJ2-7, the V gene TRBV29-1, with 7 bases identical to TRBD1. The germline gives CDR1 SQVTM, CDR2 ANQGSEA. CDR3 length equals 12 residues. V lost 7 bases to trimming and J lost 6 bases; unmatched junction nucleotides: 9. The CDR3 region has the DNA TGCAGCGCAAGGGACAGAGGAAGCGAGCAGTACTTC. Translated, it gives CSARDRGSEQYF.